This TCR beta chain derives from a study of blood T cell repertoires in COVID-19. Looking at the study overall: From the United States, Italy and Spain came samples of acute and convalescent COVID-19. PBMCs, B-cell-depleted T cells, or T cells provided the cDNA or gDNA that made up the material.

CDR1 and CDR2 (germline): LNHDA, SQIVND (reference sequence). The CDR3 spans 15 residues. Trimming left V 6 bases short and J 4 bases short, with 16 bases between. Libraries were prepared by immunoSEQ multiplex PCR; TCRdb keeps only in-frame clonotypes and omits some of them. The table has roughly 260,000 clones, around nine tenths seen once. The receptor comes from a man in his forties who had recovered from COVID-19. Sample: peripheral blood. V and J are TRBV19 and TRBJ1-5; no reliable D call. The CDR3 loop reads CASRDPWRANQPQHF. CDR3 coding DNA: TGTGCCAGTAGGGATCCGTGGAGGGCGAATCAGCCCCAGCATTTT.